A single sample gave rise to the 31 T cell receptor beta chains below, sequenced in a study of T cell responses to AZD1222 COVID-19 vaccine (dated by TCRdb to 2020 to 2022). The time point label for this specimen denotes: baseline before first vaccination. The library was obtained by the immunoSEQ multiplex PCR assay. TCRdb carries this immuneACCESS record with in-frame sequences only. Its versions omit some clonotypes, under half of them owing to an unresolved V gene in the studies checked, with the rest unexplained. This sample comprises some 80,000 clones, more than 90% of them detected only once. The ten most abundant clones make up about 5.2% of the sample. Source: peripheral blood, taken on day 0 of AZD1222 vaccination. The receptors shown here come from an adult in good health.

The rearrangement uses TRBV27 and TRBJ2-7; 11 bases agree with TRBD1. V shed 6 bases and J 5 bases; nucleotides not matched to a gene: 9. Germline-derived CDR1 and CDR2 are MNHEY and SMNVEV (reference sequence). This CDR3 region has 15 residues. The DNA for the CDR3 is TGTGCCAGCAGAACAAGGACAGGGGGCATCGACGAGCAGTACTTC. It encodes CASRTRTGGIDEQYF.

This chain uses TRBV6-5 with TRBJ1-2; 10 positions match TRBD1. Germline values: CDR1 MNHEY, CDR2 SVGAGI. V lost 5 bases and J lost 5; bases outside the gene matches: 8. The length of the CDR3 is 15 residues. The CDR3: CASSPGQGGWYGYTF. DNA for the CDR3: TGTGCCAGCAGTCCCGGACAGGGGGGTTGGTATGGCTACACCTTC.

The chain joins TRBV29-1 to TRBJ2-7, with 9 nucleotides matching TRBD1. Germline V gene sequence: CDR1 SQVTM, CDR2 ANQGSEA. With V trimmed by 6 bases and J by 3 bases, 3 bases remained unmatched. The CDR3 covers 12 residues. DNA for the CDR3: TGCAGCGTGCCGGGACAGGGCTACGAGCAGTACTTC. This sequence encodes CSVPGQGYEQYF.

The V and J genes are TRBV11-2 and TRBJ2-7, with 7 bases fitting TRBD2. The CDR3 contains 13 residues. Per the germline V gene, CDR1 is SGHAT and CDR2 is FQNNGV. V was clipped by 4 bases and J by 3 bases; unmatched bases: 3. The CDR3 region has the DNA TGTGCCAGCAGCTACTCGGGAGGCTACGAGCAGTACTTC. Translation: CASSYSGGYEQYF. Full variable domain (missing parts from reference TRBV11-2 and TRBJ2-7): EAGVAQSPRYKIIEKRQSVAFWCNPISGHATLYWYQQILGQGPKLLIQFQNNGVVDDSQLPKDRFSAERLKGVDSTLKIQPAKLEDSAVYLCASSYSGGYEQYFGPGTRLTVT.

V usage is TRBV19 and J usage is TRBJ1-2, with TRBD1 identical over 8 bases. Germline V lookup: CDR1 LNHDA, CDR2 SQIVND (reference sequence). The CDR3 is made up of 15 amino acids. The junction had 7 bases not matched to a gene; V was cut back by 3 bases and J by 4 bases. CDR3 nucleotides: TGTGCCAGTAGTATCAAGGACAGGGCGGGCTATGGCTACACCTTC. It translates to CASSIKDRAGYGYTF.

This rearrangement joins TRBV10-1 to TRBJ1-4; maybe TRBD1 (5 bases). Per germline, CDR1 WNHNN and CDR2 SYGVQD (reference sequence). V was cut by 8 bases and J by 6 bases, with 16 bases left in between. The CDR3 has 14 residues. The CDR3 region has the DNA TGCGCCAGCGGACCCAGGCCGGGGCATGAAAAACTGTTTTTT. This encodes CASGPRPGHEKLFF.

The J gene is TRBJ1-2, the V gene TRBV6-5, with 9 positions matching TRBD1. Trimming took 6 bases from V and 4 from J; bases not matched to a gene: 9. Germline V gene data show CDR1 as MNHEY and CDR2 as SVGAGI. This CDR3 region has 15 residues. For the CDR3, the DNA is TGTGCCAGCAGCCGGGTGACAGGGGGTGGCTATGGCTACACCTTC. Protein sequence: CASSRVTGGGYGYTF.

The rearrangement uses TRBV19 and TRBJ1-1, with unresolved D. Germline values: CDR1 LNHDA, CDR2 SQIVND (reference sequence). CDR3 length: 13 amino acids. V gave up 3 bases and J gave up 2 bases, with 7 bases separating them. The CDR3 DNA sequence: TGTGCCAGTAGTATTCAACCAAACACTGAAGCTTTCTTT. It translates to CASSIQPNTEAFF.

The chain couples TRBV27 to TRBJ2-1, with TRBD2 identical over 13 bases. Per germline, CDR1 MNHEY and CDR2 SMNVEV (reference sequence). The CDR3 runs to 14 residues. The V and J ends lost 10 bases and 4 bases, in that order; junction bases with no gene match: 4. The CDR3 spells CATATSGGYNEQFF. CDR3 DNA: TGTGCCACCGCGACTAGCGGGGGGTACAATGAGCAGTTCTTC.

This clone was found once. The V gene is TRBV7-9, the J gene TRBJ1-2, with D uncertain. Trimming left V 0 bases short and J 4 bases short, with 9 bases between. The germline V gene has CDR1 SEHNR and CDR2 FQNEAQ (reference sequence). The CDR3 contains 14 residues. The CDR3, as DNA: TGTGCCAGCAGCTTAGCGTTTGAGTTCTATGGCTACACCTTC. Protein: CASSLAFEFYGYTF.

The rearrangement links TRBV5-6 to TRBJ2-3; D is uncertain. Trimming shortened V by 3 bases and J by 6 bases, and 20 bases separated the two germline ends. The germline gives CDR1 SGHDT, CDR2 YYEEEE. The CDR3 has 16 residues. The DNA of the CDR3 is TGTGCCAGCAGCTCCCGTGGGCCAGCGCCCCGCGATACGCAGTATTTT. This translates into CASSSRGPAPRDTQYF.

The gene calls are TRBV27 and TRBJ2-3, with TRBD1 identical over 8 bases. The CDR3 is made up of 14 amino acids. The J segment lost 5 bases and the V segment lost 6 bases, leaving 7 bases of the junction unmatched. The V gene's germline CDR1 is MNHEY and CDR2 SMNVEV (reference sequence). The CDR3 loop reads CASSWTGIKDTQYF. The CDR3 coding sequence is TGTGCCAGCAGCTGGACAGGGATAAAAGATACGCAGTATTTT.

The CDR3 is CASSDLTGGRDEQYF. In DNA, the CDR3 is TGTGCCAGCAGTGACCTGACAGGGGGCAGGGACGAGCAGTACTTC. The genes are TRBV2 and TRBJ2-7, with 10 bases lining up with TRBD1. The CDR3 covers 15 residues. Trimming at V came to 3 bases and at J to 5 bases, leaving 7 bases not matched to a gene. Germline CDR1 is SNHLY and CDR2 is FYNNEI.

The genes are TRBV14 and TRBJ2-1; TRBD2 aligns across 8 bases. The trim removed 4 bases at V and 6 bases at J, leaving 5 bases unmatched. Germline V gives CDR1 SGHDN, CDR2 FVKESK. The CDR3 consists of 14 residues. The CDR3 is CASSLGGGLNEQFF. CDR3 DNA: TGTGCCAGCAGCCTCGGGGGGGGGCTCAATGAGCAGTTCTTC.

The chain joins TRBV19 to TRBJ2-7; unclear D gene. Per the germline V gene, CDR1 is LNHDA and CDR2 is SQIVND (reference sequence). Trimming pared 0 bases from V and 2 bases from J, leaving 11 bases between. The CDR3 runs 15 residues. DNA for the CDR3: TGTGCCAGTAGTATAGATCCAAGGAGAACCTACGAGCAGTACTTC. As protein: CASSIDPRRTYEQYF.

In DNA form, the CDR3 reads TGTGCCAGCAGCGTAGGGGGGTACCAAGAGACCCAGTACTTC. Translating it yields CASSVGGYQETQYF. This chain connects TRBV9 to TRBJ2-5; either TRBD1 or TRBD2 may fit D (5 bases each). Trimming stripped 0 bases from V and 0 bases from J, with 6 bases between. The germline V gene encodes CDR1 SGDLS and CDR2 YYNGEE. This CDR3 contains 14 residues.

This chain uses TRBV4-3 with TRBJ2-1; TRBD2 matches at 10 bases. The germline V gene encodes CDR1 LGHNA and CDR2 YSLEER. V shed 1 base and J 4 bases; nucleotides not matched to a gene: 7. The CDR3 is made up of 17 amino acids. CDR3 nucleotides: TGCGCCAGCAGCCAAGTCTCCGGACTAGCGGTTTACAATGAGCAGTTCTTC. It yields the protein CASSQVSGLAVYNEQFF.

The V gene is TRBV27, the J gene TRBJ1-1; D is unclear. From germline, CDR1 is MNHEY and CDR2 SMNVEV (reference sequence). V dropped 0 bases and J dropped 5 bases, with 13 bases sitting between them. The CDR3 consists of 15 residues. The CDR3 spells CASSLSSLGSTEAFF. In DNA form, the CDR3 reads TGTGCCAGCAGTTTATCAAGTCTCGGCAGTACTGAAGCTTTCTTT.

This clone appeared a single time. The chain joins TRBV28 to TRBJ1-3, with D unclear. This CDR3 has 12 residues. V was pared by 3 bases and J by 4 bases, with 4 bases between. Looked up from germline, CDR1 is MDHEN and CDR2 is SYDVKM. CDR3 sequence: CASSFRGNTIYF. CDR3 nucleotide sequence: TGTGCCAGCAGTTTCAGAGGAAACACCATATATTTT.

For this clone: Its ends do not fully match the called genes, so a read error is possible. The chain employs TRBV20-1 and TRBJ2-7; a weak D match, TRBD2 (6 bases). The CDR3 extends over 13 amino acids. In germline, CDR1 is DFQATT, CDR2 SNEGSKA (reference sequence). DNA of the CDR3: TGCAGTGCTAGTGGGACGGAGGGGTACGGGCAGTACTTC. Protein product: CSASGTEGYGQYF.

V and J are TRBV11-2 and TRBJ2-3; 8 bases are shared with TRBD1. Germline CDR1 SGHAT, CDR2 FQNNGV. Germline trimming cut 5 bases from V and 2 bases from J; bases unmatched to any gene: 6. The CDR3 has 15 amino acids. CDR3 in DNA: TGTGCCAGCAGCGCGCGACAGGGGATCACAGATACGCAGTATTTT. It is translated as CASSARQGITDTQYF. The complete variable domain, with remaining parts taken from reference TRBV11-2 and TRBJ2-3, reads EAGVAQSPRYKIIEKRQSVAFWCNPISGHATLYWYQQILGQGPKLLIQFQNNGVVDDSQLPKDRFSAERLKGVDSTLKIQPAKLEDSAVYLCASSARQGITDTQYFGPGTRLTVL.

This clone has just one count. V and J are TRBV20-1 and TRBJ2-3; 7 nucleotides align to TRBD2. CDR1 is DFQATT and CDR2 is SNEGSKA in the germline V gene (reference sequence). This CDR3 is built from 13 residues. Germline trimming cut 3 bases from V and 5 bases from J; bases unmatched to any gene: 5. CDR3 nucleotides: TGCAGTGCTAGTCAAGCGGGGAAAGATACGCAGTATTTT. Translation gives CSASQAGKDTQYF.

This chain uses TRBV12-3 or TRBV12-4 with TRBJ2-1, with D perhaps TRBD1 (6 bases). Trimming left V 8 bases short and J 2 bases short, with 7 bases between. CDR3 length: 12 amino acids. The CDR3 bases are TGTGCCAGCCGGGACACCTACAATGAGCAGTTCTTC. This translates into CASRDTYNEQFF.

V usage is TRBV5-1 and J usage is TRBJ2-7; D might be TRBD1 (7 bases). Per the germline V gene, CDR1 is SGHRS and CDR2 is YFSETQ. CDR3 length equals 14 residues. V shed 1 base and J shed 4 bases, with 12 bases lying between them. CDR3 sequence (DNA): TGCGCCAGCAGCTTGCAGGGGGGCCGGTACGAGCAGTACTTC. It is translated as CASSLQGGRYEQYF.

The V and J genes are TRBV19 and TRBJ2-3, with 10 bases lining up with TRBD2. Trimming cost V 8 bases and J 5 bases; bases outside gene matches: 7. Germline CDR1 and CDR2: LNHDA and SQIVND (reference sequence). This CDR3 is 14 amino acids long. Written as DNA, the CDR3 is TGTGCCAGTGGTGGGACTAGCGCTGGAGATACGCAGTATTTT. Protein sequence: CASGGTSAGDTQYF.

This clone was seen once. The rearrangement joins TRBV2 to TRBJ1-1; D unclear. Trimming stripped 5 bases from V and 3 bases from J, with 10 bases between. There are 13 residues in the CDR3. CDR1 and CDR2 from the germline V gene are SNHLY and FYNNEI. The CDR3 DNA reads TGTGCCAGCAGTCCCACGGGGTACACTGAAGCTTTCTTT. Its translation: CASSPTGYTEAFF. The whole variable domain, filled in from reference TRBV2 and TRBJ1-1, reads EPEVTQTPSHQVTQMGQEVILRCVPISNHLYFYWYRQILGQKVEFLVSFYNNEISEKSEIFDDQFSVERPDGSNFTLKIRSTKLEDSAMYFCASSPTGYTEAFFGQGTRLTVV.

The chain links TRBV11-2 to TRBJ1-2; D is perhaps TRBD1 (6 bases). The CDR3 length is 16 residues. Trimming removed 4 bases at V and 0 bases at J, with 15 bases between. Germline-derived CDR1 and CDR2 are SGHAT and FQNNGV. Here the CDR3 reads CASSSLGQTSNYGYTF. The CDR3 DNA is TGTGCCAGCAGCTCCTTAGGACAGACTTCTAACTATGGCTACACCTTC.

This chain connects TRBV5-4 to TRBJ2-1, with D maybe TRBD2 (6 bases). V was cut by 3 bases and J by 9 bases, with 19 bases left in between. The CDR3 loop spans 15 amino acids. Per germline, CDR1 SGHNT and CDR2 YYREEE (reference sequence). The CDR3 here is CASSSSSVPFGEQFF. For the CDR3, the DNA is TGTGCCAGCAGCTCGTCTAGCGTTCCCTTCGGTGAGCAGTTCTTC.

The V and J genes are TRBV5-1 and TRBJ1-2; maybe TRBD1 (6 bases). The V gene lost 3 bases and the J gene lost 7 bases, with 13 bases spanning the gap. The V gene's germline CDR1 is SGHRS and CDR2 YFSETQ. This CDR3 has 13 residues. This chain's CDR3 is CASSSPTGSGYTF. DNA of the CDR3: TGCGCCAGCAGCTCACCTACAGGGAGTGGCTACACCTTC.

The V and J genes are TRBV6-5 and TRBJ1-1; D uncertain. Germline CDR1 MNHEY, CDR2 SVGAGI. V shed 4 bases and J shed 6 bases, with 15 bases lying between them. The CDR3 has 14 amino acids. CDR3 sequence reads: CASSSSTILAEAFF. The CDR3, as DNA: TGTGCCAGCAGTTCCTCTACTATTCTGGCTGAAGCTTTCTTT.

The chain employs TRBV6-5 and TRBJ2-7; perhaps TRBD1 as D (6 bases). Germline V lookup: CDR1 MNHEY, CDR2 SVGAGI. This CDR3 spans 13 amino acids. V was trimmed by 9 bases and J by 5 bases, leaving 17 bases between them. The CDR3 here is CASQMVWGHEQYF. The CDR3 nucleotides read TGTGCCAGTCAGATGGTCTGGGGGCACGAGCAGTACTTC.